This is a list of T cell receptor beta chains from one sample in a study of shared clonotypes between healthy human individuals. Here immunoSEQ multiplex PCR was the method, and the copy in TCRdb shows in-frame clones only, minus some. This sample carries about 2,200,000 clones, 85% to 95% of them seen once, and the ten largest clones take 1.5% to 2%. The specimen sequenced was naive CD8+ T cells from PBMCs. These receptors were taken from a young man in good health. Some clones in this sample may be carry-over from other donors' samples. Both conserved end residues are trimmed from each CDR3. A D gene is named only where the DNA matches it firmly. Size values are once, few and many counts, or a class for expanded clones, and some rows have none.

TRBJ2-7 TRBV10-3 11 NA NA AISETRLGEQY
TRBJ1-5 TRBV28 12 few NA ASSLAVGNQPQH
TRBJ2-1 TRBV19 12 NA NA ARRRARDYNEQF
TRBJ2-1 TRBV5-1 13 NA TRBD1 ASSLGTGGRDEQF
TRBJ1-4 TRBV4-3 14 NA NA ASSQVLVGRNEKLF
TRBJ1-1 TRBV27 11 NA NA ASSPSGNTEAF
TRBJ2-1 TRBV7-9 15 NA TRBD2 ASSPILSSGSMVSQF
TRBJ1-2 TRBV4-1 13 NA NA ASSQDDWTAQLGT
TRBJ2-1 TRBV27 12 NA TRBD1 ASSFTGGGNEQF
TRBJ1-1 TRBV19 13 NA NA ASSPGWGLNTEAF
TRBJ2-7 TRBV29-1 12 NA NA SVDRRGNSYEQY
TRBJ2-2 TRBV4-1 11 NA NA ASSPPATGELF
TRBJ1-2 TRBV5-4 14 NA NA ASTYSAAGGGIGYT
TRBJ2-5 TRBV28 12 NA TRBD2 ASRPGLARETQY
TRBJ2-7 TRBV27 11 NA NA ASSLGVYYEQY
TRBJ1-2 TRBV27 12 NA NA ASSFVSGLYGYT
TRBJ1-2 TRBV7-9 11 once NA ASSSGHNYGYT
TRBJ1-4 TRBV4-1 12 NA TRBD1 ASSPRTGPEKLF
TRBJ1-1 TRBV19 12 few TRBD1 ASSIGRGPTEAF
TRBJ2-2 TRBV9 15 NA NA ASSVPRDSLNTGELF
TRBJ1-2 TRBV7-8 12 NA NA ASSLGRGGYGYT
TRBJ1-2 TRBV27 14 NA NA ASSTGPRGSHYGYT
TRBJ2-7 TRBV29-1 10 NA NA SARDSSYEQY
TRBJ2-1 TRBV6-5 12 NA NA ASSSPSHLNEQF
TRBJ1-1 TRBV25-1 14 few NA ASSESGQGMNTEAF
TRBJ1-2 TRBV11-1 11 NA TRBD1 ASSYGQAEGYT
TRBJ2-5 TRBV7-8 15 NA NA ASSPQGLAGLLETQY
TRBJ2-1 TRBV7-2 11 once TRBD2 ASSRDYLYEQF
TRBJ2-1 TRBV27 12 NA NA ASTEGGSYNEQF
TRBJ2-1 TRBV9 15 NA NA ASSGSTSTFSYNEQF
TRBJ2-5 TRBV7-9 12 NA NA ASSFLVGAETQY
TRBJ2-1 TRBV4-3 13 once TRBD2 ASSQGLAGGYEQF
TRBJ2-7 TRBV6-5 13 NA NA ASSRPGTEFYEQY